Reported below is one T cell receptor beta chain. The target of this receptor is not known. Base qualities are missing; no much larger clone stands one base away. V loses 2 bases at its end and J loses 6 bases; junction bases beyond the gene matches: 6. Via the germline V gene (reference sequence), CDR1 is GTSNPN and CDR2 SVGIG. The CDR3 runs 15 residues from the cysteine to the phenylalanine. The sequence is cut down to CDR3 DNA, 45 bases in frame from base 1. The immunoSEQ Assay, a bias-controlled multiplex PCR, was used to amplify TCRbeta CDR3 regions from genomic DNA. Per the authors' processing: The number of nucleated cells in each sample was estimated from the amplification of reference gene primers within the assay. To quantify the absolute abundance of each unique TCRbeta CDR3 rearrangement, sequence reads were collapsed and filtered. For each sample, productive Simpson clonality was calculated by taking the square root of Simpson's diversity index across productive rearrangements. Drawn from immuneACCESS, this table holds only the in-frame rearrangements with V and J called that TCRdb kept. Clones are partly lost; checked studies trace under half to an unresolved V gene and leave the rest unexplained. That table gives V, J and clone size, and the DNA gave D and trimming. The sample data list about 250,000 clones, and around 85% of these were observed just once. 8.9% of the sample belongs to the ten largest clones.

This entry comes from a study of blood T cell repertoires in COVID-19 (dated by TCRdb to the early 2020s). General notes on the study: Samples from collaborators originated in the United States, Italy and Spain and spanned both the acute and convalescent phases of COVID-19. The material from the prospective study consisted of cDNA or gDNA derived from T cells, B-cell-depleted T cells, or PBMCs. Subjects who had been exposed to COVID-19, were actively infected with it, or had recovered from it provided the deeply sampled blood TCRbeta repertoires that made up the dataset. A freely available public database, intended as a resource for researchers studying the immune response to SARS-CoV-2, is where the repertoires were released. The samples were drawn from the first 160 participants of the ongoing ImmuneRACE study and from 950 to 1,500 subjects provided by 6 global collaborators. The sample metadata nearly always contained a de-identified subject ID, COVID-19 status, age in years and sex. Where available, HLA class I and class II types were obtained from metadata supplied by the sample provider rather than from assay-based typing. Overall study outcomes, separate from this receptor: The amount of clinical and demographic metadata varied by source and participant and was provided uncurated.

Each collaborating institution followed its own protocols to collect whole blood in K2EDTA tubes. For TCRbeta analysis, collaborators shipped samples in one of three forms: frozen whole blood, isolated PBMCs, or DNA extracted from either of those sample types. The rearranged segments are TRBV30 and TRBJ2-3, with 12 middle bases fitting TRBD2. The TCR was taken from a man older than 75 with acute or convalescent COVID-19. Sequenced: peripheral blood. In nucleotides, the sequence is TGTGCCTGGAGTCCGGGACTAGCGGGTCCCGATACGCAGTATTTT. This gives the protein CAWSPGLAGPDTQYF.